The 25 T cell receptor beta chains listed next were all sequenced from one sample in a study of human T cells and chemical hapten exposure. The time point denotes: patch test 2, 6 weeks after DPC sensitization. Treatment of the sample: therapeutic diphenylcyclopropenone sensitization with weekly scalp DPC. TCRdb re-called the RACE reads with MiXCR, one entry per CDR3 protein. The profile shows 350,000 to 400,000 distinct CDR3 sequences, about 6.9% of them singletons. The source was whole blood, collected in connection with sensitization to the hapten diphenylcyclopropenone (DPC). These receptors were taken from a woman younger than 30 with alopecia areata. Some clones in this sample may be carry-over from other donors' samples.

The chain employs TRBV7-9 and TRBJ2-7; tentative D call: TRBD2 (5 bases). V was cut by 5 bases and J by 2 bases, with 7 bases left in between. The CDR3 has 12 amino acids. Germline V lookup: CDR1 SEHNR, CDR2 FQNEAQ (reference sequence). CDR3 coding DNA: TGTGCCAGCAGCCCGACTACCTACGAGCAGTACTTC. This sequence encodes CASSPTTYEQYF. Complete variable domain (other parts from reference TRBV7-9 and TRBJ2-7): DTGVSQNPRHKITKRGQNVTFRCDPISEHNRLYWYRQTLGQGPEFLTYFQNEAQLEKSRLLSDRFSAERPKGSFSTLEIQRTEQGDSAMYLCASSPTTYEQYFGPGTRLTVT.

The gene calls are TRBV6-1 and TRBJ2-2, with a possible D match to TRBD1 (7 bases). The germline V gene has CDR1 MNHNS and CDR2 SASEGT. The CDR3 covers 16 residues. With 5 bases removed from V and 6 bases from J, the gap between germline ends came to 19 bases. The CDR3 sequence: CASSLQGTAISGELFF. The DNA of the CDR3 is TGTGCCAGCAGTTTACAGGGGACTGCGATTTCCGGGGAGCTGTTTTTT.

This clonotype was seen at least ten times. This chain links TRBV7-2 with TRBJ1-2; D perhaps matches TRBD1 (6 bases). Trimming took 4 bases from V and 0 from J, leaving 12 bases between them. The CDR3 runs 15 residues. CDR1 and CDR2 (germline): SGHTA, FQGNSA. In nucleotides, the CDR3 is TGTGCCAGCAGCTCCCAGGGGATAGCTAACTATGGCTACACCTTC. Its protein is CASSSQGIANYGYTF.

This clonotype was found many times. This chain joins TRBV6-2 or TRBV6-3 and TRBJ2-1; D not certain. V was trimmed by 2 bases and J by 8 bases, leaving 16 bases between them. The CDR3 contains 15 residues. Germline V gives CDR1 MNHEY, CDR2 SVGEGT. The CDR3 DNA reads as TGTGCCAGCAGTTACGCCCCTCTCGAGTCGGATGAGCAGTTCTTC. As protein: CASSYAPLESDEQFF.

The CDR3 is CASSLQVTYEQYF. In DNA, the CDR3 is TGTGCCAGCTCACTACAGGTTACCTACGAGCAGTACTTC. This chain uses TRBV18 with TRBJ2-7; D might be TRBD1 (5 bases). Germline V CDR1 and CDR2: KGHSH, LQKENI. V gave up 4 bases and J gave up 2 bases, with 9 bases separating them. This CDR3 region has 13 residues.

There are many counts of this clonotype. This chain uses TRBV15 with TRBJ1-5, with 7 bases identical to TRBD1. Germline trimming cut 0 bases from V and 2 bases from J; bases unmatched to any gene: 4. Germline V gene sequence: CDR1 LNHNV, CDR2 YYDKDF (reference sequence). The CDR3 covers 16 residues. The CDR3 DNA reads TGTGCCACCAGCAGAGAAGGGGGCGGCGGCAATCAGCCCCAGCATTTT. This sequence encodes CATSREGGGGNQPQHF.

This clonotype was recorded a few times. The chain couples TRBV20-1 to TRBJ2-1; tentative D call: TRBD1 (6 bases). The CDR3 runs to 14 residues. The germline V and J ends were trimmed by 2 bases and 11 bases, with 19 bases remaining between them. Germline V CDR1 and CDR2: DFQATT, SNEGSKA (reference sequence). The CDR3, as DNA: TGCAGTGCTAGATCTTCCGGGACACTCACCCAGCAGTTCTTC. Translated: CSARSSGTLTQQFF.

The rearrangement uses TRBV5-1 and TRBJ2-1; D possibly corresponds to TRBD1 (5 bases). Germline CDR1 and CDR2: SGHRS and YFSETQ. Trimming took off 0 bases at V and 5 bases at J, with 9 bases between the two ends. The CDR3 runs 14 residues. In DNA, the CDR3 is TGCGCCAGCAGCTTGGAGGACATTGACAATGAGCAGTTCTTC. Translating gives CASSLEDIDNEQFF.

This sequence joins TRBV5-1 and TRBJ1-2; 10 bases are shared with TRBD1. This CDR3 comprises 16 residues. V lost 5 bases, J lost 4 bases, and 11 bases stayed unmatched. In germline, CDR1 is SGHRS, CDR2 YFSETQ. DNA for the CDR3: TGCGCCAGCAGAGGAGGCCGGGACAGGGGCTCCTATGGCTACACCTTC. This translates into CASRGGRDRGSYGYTF. The complete variable domain, with remaining parts taken from reference TRBV5-1 and TRBJ1-2, reads KAGVTQTPRYLIKTRGQQVTLSCSPISGHRSVSWYQQTPGQGLQFLFEYFSETQRNKGNFPGRFSGRQFSNSRSEMNVSTLELGDSALYLCASRGGRDRGSYGYTFGSGTRLTVV.

The CDR3 reads CSAHSGGWQFF. The CDR3 DNA reads TGCAGCGCTCATTCAGGGGGGTGGCAGTTCTTC. The rearrangement joins TRBV29-1 to TRBJ2-1, with D perhaps TRBD1 (7 bases). V dropped 7 bases and J dropped 12 bases, with 16 bases sitting between them. This CDR3 has 11 amino acids. The germline gives CDR1 SQVTM, CDR2 ANQGSEA.

This clonotype was observed many times. V is TRBV29-1 and J is TRBJ2-5, with D tentatively TRBD1 or TRBD2 (6 bases each). The V end lost 3 bases, the J end lost 5 bases, and 13 bases lay between the germline ends. The CDR3 totals 13 residues. In germline, CDR1 is SQVTM, CDR2 ANQGSEA. The CDR3 spells CSVDTGAQETQYF. The DNA for the CDR3 is TGCAGCGTTGATACGGGGGCACAGGAGACCCAGTACTTC. Full variable domain (remainder filled in from reference TRBV29-1 and TRBJ2-5): SAVISQKPSRDICQRGTSLTIQCQVDSQVTMMFWYRQQPGQSLTLIATANQGSEATYESGFVIDKFPISRPNLTFSTLTVSNMSPEDSSIYLCSVDTGAQETQYFGPGTRLLVL.

This clonotype was observed many times. The chain combines TRBV29-1 with TRBJ1-3, with no clear D. Deletions cut 3 bases from V and 4 bases from J, with 7 bases between. This CDR3 region has 12 residues. Germline assignment: CDR1 SQVTM and CDR2 ANQGSEA. CDR3 sequence: CSVDDGGNTIYF. The CDR3 nucleotides are TGCAGCGTTGACGACGGAGGAAACACCATATATTTT.

This clonotype was seen ten or more times. The V and J genes are TRBV3-1 and TRBJ1-3, with D unclear. This CDR3 is 15 amino acids long. The V gene's germline CDR1 is LGHDT and CDR2 YNNKEL (reference sequence). Trimming shortened V by 2 bases and J by 0 bases, and 8 bases separated the two germline ends. CDR3 DNA: TGTGCCAGCAGCCAACTGCCCAGCTCTGGAAACACCATATATTTT. Translation: CASSQLPSSGNTIYF.

The chain joins TRBV6-2 or TRBV6-3 to TRBJ2-1; no clear D gene. CDR1 and CDR2 (germline): MNHEY, SVGEGT. Trimming took off 6 bases at V and 9 bases at J, with 12 bases between the two ends. CDR3 length equals 12 residues. CDR3 nucleotides: TGTGCCAGCAGCCCGTCCCGGAGTGAGCAGTTCTTC. As protein: CASSPSRSEQFF.

This clonotype was seen only a few times. The rearrangement links TRBV3-1 to TRBJ1-5; D gene ambiguous. The length of the CDR3 is 13 residues. Germline assignment: CDR1 LGHDT and CDR2 YNNKEL (reference sequence). Trimming took off 0 bases at V and 6 bases at J, with 6 bases between the two ends. The CDR3 region has the DNA TGTGCCAGCAGCCAAGATAGAATTCAGCCCCAGCATTTT. It translates to CASSQDRIQPQHF.

This clonotype showed up many times. The CDR3 nucleotides are TGTGCCAGCAGCCCACAGGGAAGCGGCTACACCTTC. Protein product: CASSPQGSGYTF. The chain combines TRBV12-3 or TRBV12-4 with TRBJ1-2, with D perhaps matching TRBD1 (6 bases). CDR3 length equals 12 residues. Trimming shortened V by 6 bases and J by 8 bases, and 13 bases separated the two germline ends.

This clonotype turned up a few times. The chain couples TRBV5-1 to TRBJ1-1; perhaps TRBD1 as D (5 bases). This CDR3 is 15 amino acids long. The germline CDR1 and CDR2 sequences are SGHRS and YFSETQ. The ends were cut back, 1 base at V and 6 bases at J, with 16 bases in the middle. CDR3 nucleotides: TGCGCCAGCAGCTTGTACGGCAGGGTGTACGCTGAAGCTTTCTTT. Amino acids: CASSLYGRVYAEAFF. The full variable domain, in which reference TRBV5-1 and TRBJ1-1 provide the parts outside the CDR3, is KAGVTQTPRYLIKTRGQQVTLSCSPISGHRSVSWYQQTPGQGLQFLFEYFSETQRNKGNFPGRFSGRQFSNSRSEMNVSTLELGDSALYLCASSLYGRVYAEAFFGQGTRLTVV.

This rearrangement joins TRBV11-1 to TRBJ1-1, with D possibly matching TRBD1 (6 bases). Germline loops: CDR1 SGHAT, CDR2 FQDESV (reference sequence). This CDR3 spans 16 amino acids. Trimming shortened V by 3 bases and J by 7 bases, and 21 bases separated the two germline ends. The CDR3 sequence: CASSFVPRTDLHEAFF. CDR3 nucleotide sequence: TGTGCCAGCAGCTTCGTCCCAAGGACAGACCTACATGAAGCTTTCTTT.

The sample holds a few counts of this clonotype. The chain is built from TRBV11-2 and TRBJ2-1; TRBD2 matches at 11 bases. Germline CDR1 and CDR2: SGHAT and FQNNGV. The CDR3 contains 15 residues. V lost 4 bases and J lost 7; bases outside the gene matches: 6. The CDR3 is CASSSIAGGPNEQFF. CDR3 nucleotide sequence: TGTGCCAGCAGCTCCATAGCGGGGGGGCCGAATGAGCAGTTCTTC.

This clonotype was seen only a few times. V gene TRBV28 combines with J gene TRBJ1-3; TRBD1 agrees at 8 bases. Trimming at V came to 6 bases and at J to 9 bases, leaving 19 bases not matched to a gene. Looked up from germline, CDR1 is MDHEN and CDR2 is SYDVKM. The CDR3 consists of 17 residues. As DNA, the CDR3 is TGTGCCAGCAGCTCCTGGGGTGCTCCGACAGGGGATCCCACCATATATTTT. As protein: CASSSWGAPTGDPTIYF.

This chain connects TRBV7-8 to TRBJ2-2; no firm D call. Germline-derived CDR1 and CDR2 are SGHVS and FQNEAQ. There are 15 residues in the CDR3. V was shortened by 2 bases and J by 1 base, with 8 bases between the two germline ends. The CDR3 sequence: CASSLPGENTGELFF. The CDR3 nucleotides read TGTGCCAGCAGCTTACCTGGGGAGAACACCGGGGAGCTGTTTTTT.

The chain combines TRBV12-3 or TRBV12-4 with TRBJ2-2; D is perhaps TRBD1 (5 bases). Trimming pared 2 bases from V and 8 bases from J, leaving 9 bases between. The CDR3 is 13 residues long. In DNA, the CDR3 is TGTGCCAGCAGTTTATTAGGACAAGGGGAGCTGTTTTTT. This gives the protein CASSLLGQGELFF.

In this sample, this clonotype turned up many times. The chain employs TRBV14 and TRBJ2-7; TRBD2 matches 7 bases. Germline CDR1 SGHDN, CDR2 FVKESK. This CDR3 has 12 amino acids. V dropped 5 bases and J dropped 6; count of bases not matched to a gene: 4. CDR3 DNA sequence: TGTGCCAGCAGCGTCTGGGGGGGCGAGCAGTACTTC. Protein sequence: CASSVWGGEQYF.

This clonotype came up a few times. The rearrangement uses TRBV10-3 and TRBJ2-5, with D perhaps TRBD1 (6 bases). V lost 6 bases to trimming and J lost 0 bases, with 11 bases between them. Germline values: CDR1 ENHRY, CDR2 SYGVKD. The CDR3 extends over 14 amino acids. CDR3 loop: CAIRDREYQETQYF. The CDR3 bases are TGTGCCATCAGGGACAGAGAATACCAAGAGACCCAGTACTTC.

This clonotype has at least ten counts. This chain uses TRBV27 with TRBJ2-1, with 9 positions matching TRBD1. CDR1 MNHEY and CDR2 SMNVEV come from the germline V gene (reference sequence). The CDR3 length is 14 residues. Germline trimming cut 7 bases from V and 7 bases from J; bases unmatched to any gene: 8. The CDR3 loop is CASNRDRDRNEQFF. The CDR3 DNA follows: TGTGCCAGCAACCGGGACAGGGATCGGAATGAGCAGTTCTTC.